This T cell receptor beta chain was identified during a study of blood T cell repertoires in COVID-19. Profiled with immunoSEQ multiplex PCR; TCRdb holds only in-frame clones, not every one. The table includes roughly 300,000 clones, approximately 91% detected once. The CDR3 is 13 residues long. V shed 3 bases and J 4 bases; nucleotides not matched to a gene: 6. CDR1 is SQVTM, CDR2 ANQGSEA, per germline. Sequencing input: peripheral blood. The chain combines TRBV29-1 with TRBJ2-7, with 7 bases lining up with TRBD2. The TCR comes from a man aged 18 to 29 with active or convalescent COVID-19. The CDR3 region is CSVDFGGRYEQYF. Written as DNA, the CDR3 is TGCAGCGTTGATTTCGGGGGGAGGTACGAGCAGTACTTC.